This T cell receptor (beta chain) was found in a study of beta chain features in type 1 diabetes. Sorted populations were all over 98% pure. Looked up from germline, CDR1 is DFQATT and CDR2 is SNEGSKA (reference sequence). This CDR3 region has 11 residues. The V gene lost 3 bases and the J gene lost 4 bases, with 5 bases spanning the gap. The sequenced template was cDNA made from the entire isolated RNA. The repertoire was sequenced with immunoSEQ multiplex PCR; TCRdb's copy has only in-frame clones and lacks some. The sample lists some 360,000 clones; around a fifth were seen once. The study, taken as a whole, reports: Sequencing used cDNA, and cells with high TCR expression could therefore be over-represented.

This clone has only a few counts. Its antigen remains unidentified. Sample: naive CD4+ T cells from blood. This sequence joins TRBV20-1 and TRBJ2-3; D not certain. The clonotype comes from a woman aged 18-29 years in good health. CDR3 coding DNA: TGCAGTGCTAGTCATCCAGATACGCAGTATTTT. As protein: CSASHPDTQYF.